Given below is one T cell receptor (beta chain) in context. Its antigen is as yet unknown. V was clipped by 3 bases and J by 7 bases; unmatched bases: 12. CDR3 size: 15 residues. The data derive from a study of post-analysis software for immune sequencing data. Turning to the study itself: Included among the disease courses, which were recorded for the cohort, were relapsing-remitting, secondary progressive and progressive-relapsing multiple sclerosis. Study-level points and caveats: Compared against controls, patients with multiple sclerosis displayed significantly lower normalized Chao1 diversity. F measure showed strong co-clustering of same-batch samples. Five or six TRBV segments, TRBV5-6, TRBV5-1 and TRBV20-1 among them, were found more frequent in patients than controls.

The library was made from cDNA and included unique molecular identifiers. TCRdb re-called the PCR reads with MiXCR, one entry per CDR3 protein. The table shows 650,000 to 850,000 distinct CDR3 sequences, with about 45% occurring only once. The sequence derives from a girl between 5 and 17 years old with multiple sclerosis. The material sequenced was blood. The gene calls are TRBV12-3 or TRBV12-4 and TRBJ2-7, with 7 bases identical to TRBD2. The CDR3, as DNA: TGTGCCAGCAGTTTTGCTAGCGGAAGGGTAGGAGAGCAGTACTTC. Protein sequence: CASSFASGRVGEQYF.